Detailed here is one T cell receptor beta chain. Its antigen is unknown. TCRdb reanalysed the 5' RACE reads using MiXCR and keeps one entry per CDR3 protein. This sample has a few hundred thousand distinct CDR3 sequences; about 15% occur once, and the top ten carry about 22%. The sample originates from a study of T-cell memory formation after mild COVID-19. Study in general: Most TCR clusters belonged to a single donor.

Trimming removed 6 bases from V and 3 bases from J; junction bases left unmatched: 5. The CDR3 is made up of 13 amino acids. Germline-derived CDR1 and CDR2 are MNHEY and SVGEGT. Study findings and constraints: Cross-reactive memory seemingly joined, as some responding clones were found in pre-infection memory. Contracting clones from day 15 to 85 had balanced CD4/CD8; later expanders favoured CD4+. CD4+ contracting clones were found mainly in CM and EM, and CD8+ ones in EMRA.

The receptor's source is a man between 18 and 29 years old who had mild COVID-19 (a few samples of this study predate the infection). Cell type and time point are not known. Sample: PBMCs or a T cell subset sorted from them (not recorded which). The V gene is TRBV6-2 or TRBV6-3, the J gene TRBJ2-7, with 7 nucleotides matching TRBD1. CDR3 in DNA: TGTGCCAGCAGGCGGACAGGTGACTACGAGCAGTACGTC. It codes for CASRRTGDYEQYV.